The 8 T cell receptor beta chains reported below all come from one sample, sequenced in a study of blood T cells in healthy people across ages. The second PCR ran about 6 to 11 cycles with a sample-barcoded 5' primer and J-beta primers. MiXCR was run by TCRdb on the 5' RACE reads, yielding one entry per CDR3 protein. The table lists some 850,000 distinct CDR3 sequences, under 30% of them singletons. These data were also reused for a study on T cells of mothers and their children.

The specimen sequenced was blood. These receptors were obtained from a boy younger than 18 in good health.

This clonotype was seen at least ten times. The J gene is TRBJ2-1, the V gene TRBV15, with D possibly called TRBD1 or TRBD2 (5 bases each). This CDR3 has 16 residues. Germline V lookup: CDR1 LNHNV, CDR2 YYDKDF (reference sequence). V was pared by 1 base and J by 5 bases, with 15 bases between. The CDR3 DNA is TGTGCCACCAGCAGAGGAGGGGCCTCTGGGAACAATGAGCAGTTCTTC. It is translated as CATSRGGASGNNEQFF.

The V and J genes are TRBV18 and TRBJ2-7; 7 nucleotides align to TRBD2. The CDR3 covers 13 residues. Germline V gives CDR1 KGHSH, CDR2 LQKENI. Losses at the gene ends were 5 bases for V and 3 bases for J; bases not matched to a gene: 4. CDR3 nucleotides: TGTGCCAGCTCAAACCGGGACTACTACGAGCAGTACTTC. Protein sequence: CASSNRDYYEQYF.

The chain employs TRBV10-3 and TRBJ2-5, with D perhaps given as TRBD1 or TRBD2 (5 bases each). This CDR3 region has 14 residues. Between the trimmed V and J ends, which lost 2 bases and 5 bases, there was a span of 12 bases. Per germline, CDR1 ENHRY and CDR2 SYGVKD. This CDR3 is CAISERGRGETQYF. The CDR3 bases are TGTGCCATCAGTGAGAGGGGACGAGGGGAGACCCAGTACTTC.

The chain combines TRBV7-9 with TRBJ2-5; 13 bases fit TRBD2. The CDR3 extends over 16 amino acids. Germline assignment: CDR1 SEHNR and CDR2 FQNEAQ (reference sequence). The V and J ends lost 5 bases and 5 bases, in that order; junction bases with no gene match: 8. This CDR3 reads CASSNRLAGGYETQYF. The CDR3 coding sequence is TGTGCCAGCAGCAACCGACTAGCGGGGGGCTACGAGACCCAGTACTTC.

The chain links TRBV7-6 to TRBJ2-5, with TRBD1 identical over 7 bases. Germline CDR1 reads SGHVS; CDR2 reads FNYEAQ. Trimming cost V 2 bases and J 11 bases; bases outside gene matches: 8. The CDR3 is made up of 13 amino acids. For the CDR3, the DNA is TGTGCCAGCAGCTTATCCCAGGGGGAAGAGCAGTACTTC. Protein product: CASSLSQGEEQYF.

This clonotype was counted a few times. The V and J genes are TRBV12-5 and TRBJ2-2; D uncertain. The CDR3 has 11 residues. V shed 7 bases and J shed 5 bases, with 5 bases lying between them. The germline V gene encodes CDR1 LGHNT and CDR2 FRNRAP. The CDR3: CASEQTGELFF. The CDR3 DNA sequence: TGTGCTAGTGAGCAGACCGGGGAGCTGTTTTTT.

The V gene is TRBV10-3, the J gene TRBJ2-5; 7 bases agree with TRBD2. Near its end, the DNA agrees better with TRBJ2-7, so the J call may be wrong. Germline V CDR1 and CDR2: ENHRY, SYGVKD. The CDR3 totals 16 residues. The CDR3 region is CAISESSSGVPYEQYF. The CDR3 DNA reads TGTGCCATCAGTGAGTCCTCCAGCGGGGTGCCCTACGAGCAGTACTTC.

V and J are TRBV9 and TRBJ1-2; tentative D call: TRBD1 (5 bases). The CDR3 extends over 13 amino acids. CDR1 and CDR2 (germline): SGDLS, YYNGEE. V was clipped by 3 bases and J by 6 bases, with 12 bases between them. This CDR3 reads CASSAGSGDGYTF. The CDR3 DNA is TGTGCCAGCAGCGCAGGGTCGGGGGATGGCTACACCTTC.